The entry below gives a single TCR beta chain sequence along with its context. CDR1 is SEHNR and CDR2 is FQNEAQ in the germline V gene (reference sequence). This CDR3 has 19 residues. V was pared by 9 bases and J by 3 bases, with 20 bases of the junction left unmatched. This specimen belongs to a study of blood T cell repertoires in COVID-19. About the study: The study drew acute and convalescent COVID-19 samples from the United States, Italy and Spain. PBMCs, B-cell-depleted T cells, or T cells were the source of the cDNA or gDNA that made up the material.

In the source study's methods: Reference gene primers were amplified, and this amplification served to estimate nucleated cell counts. Generated by immunoSEQ multiplex PCR, the TCRdb table keeps only in-frame clones and is missing some. V and J calls and clone size are copied from that table; D and trimming were computed from the DNA. The data contain 170,000 or so clones, around 77% of them singletons. This clonotype was obtained from a man in his 70s with active or convalescent COVID-19. Sequencing input: peripheral blood. The chain combines TRBV7-9 with TRBJ1-2, with 12 positions matching TRBD1. In DNA form, the CDR3 reads TGTGCCAGTTTGGGCCGACCCTGGGACAGGGGGCTACCGTACTATGGCTACACCTTC. Protein sequence: CASLGRPWDRGLPYYGYTF. The whole variable domain, remainder taken from reference TRBV7-9 and TRBJ1-2, is DTGVSQNPRHKITKRGQNVTFRCDPISEHNRLYWYRQTLGQGPEFLTYFQNEAQLEKSRLLSDRFSAERPKGSFSTLEIQRTEQGDSAMYLCASLGRPWDRGLPYYGYTFGSGTRLTVV.